A selection of T cell receptor beta chains follows, all from one sample in a study of control samples from healthy donors and cancer patients. Sequenced by immunoSEQ multiplex PCR; TCRdb stores in-frame clones only, minus some. The table shows 50,000 to 65,000 clones, with about 91% occurring only once. Material: PBMCs. Receptors were obtained from a man aged 30-40 years with colorectal cancer. Both conserved end residues are part of each CDR3. The D gene is left open where the match is weak. A clone size is listed for some rows: how often the clone was seen (once, few, many), or a class if it is expanded.

TRBV19	NA	TRBJ1-6	NA	TGTGCCAGTAGTCCCGAGAGCTCCTATAATTCACCCCTCCACTTT	CASSPESSYNSPLHF
TRBV29-1	NA	TRBJ2-2	NA	TGCAGCGTTGCGTCCCGACAGGAGAACACCGGGGAGCTGTTTTTT	CSVASRQENTGELFF
TRBV6-4	NA	TRBJ2-2	TRBD2	TGTGCCAGCAGTCCCCGGGGGACTACCACCGGGGAGCTGTTTTTT	CASSPRGTTTGELFF
TRBV10-2	NA	TRBJ1-2	NA	TGCGCCAGCAGTGAAGGGCGGCGGCGAGGCTACACCTTC	CASSEGRRRGYTF
TRBV6-6	NA	TRBJ2-1	TRBD1	TGTGCCAGCAGACTACAGGGGTCCAATGAGCAGTTCTTC	CASRLQGSNEQFF
TRBV21-1	NA	TRBJ1-2	NA	TGTGCCAGCAGCAAAGCGAAGACAGGGGGCTATGGCTACACCTTC	CASSKAKTGGYGYTF
TRBV7-9	few	TRBJ1-2	TRBD1	TGTGCCAGCAGCTTACCCGCGGACAGGGTGAACTATGGCTACACCTTC	CASSLPADRVNYGYTF
TRBV5-5	NA	TRBJ2-1	NA	TGTGCCAGCAGTAGACAGGCGGTATCCTACAATGAGCAGTTCTTC	CASSRQAVSYNEQFF
TRBV19	NA	TRBJ1-5	NA	TGTGCCAGTAGTACCGAAACAGGGATCAATCAGCCCCAGCATTTT	CASSTETGINQPQHF
TRBV7-9	NA	TRBJ1-3	TRBD1	TGTGCCAGCAGCGAAGGACAGGGGACTGGAAACACCATATATTTT	CASSEGQGTGNTIYF
TRBV4-2	NA	TRBJ2-6	NA	TGTGCCAGCAGCCAAGGGACCGACTCTGGGGCCAACGTCCTGACTTTC	CASSQGTDSGANVLTF
TRBV5-6	NA	TRBJ1-2	NA	TGTGCCAGCAGCTTGGACTCTAACTATGGCTACACCTTC	CASSLDSNYGYTF
TRBV6-5	NA	TRBJ1-3	NA	TGTGCCAGCAGTTACTCAGCCGGGTACGCGGGAAACACCATATATTTT	CASSYSAGYAGNTIYF
TRBV29-1	NA	TRBJ1-2	NA	TGCAGCGCTTCTGGATCAGGGGATGGCTACACCTTC	CSASGSGDGYTF
TRBV6-1	NA	TRBJ2-1	NA	TGTGCCAGCAGTGAACGGTGGAGGGAGCAGTTCTTC	CASSERWREQFF
TRBV2	NA	TRBJ1-1	NA	TGTGCCAGCGACCTGGAACAGGGTATTGGGGGCACTGAAGCTTTCTTT	CASDLEQGIGGTEAFF
TRBV2	NA	TRBJ1-2	TRBD1	TGTGCCAGCAGTAGTGGGGACAGGGCCCTGAAGGGTGGCTACACCTTC	CASSSGDRALKGGYTF
TRBV7-2	NA	TRBJ1-3	NA	TGTGCCAGCAGCTTAGAGAGACTCTCTGGTAACATATATTTT	CASSLERLSGNIYF
TRBV7-9	NA	TRBJ2-2	NA	TGTGCCAGCAGCTTGCAGGGTACCGGGGAGCTGTTTTTT	CASSLQGTGELFF
TRBV5-4	NA	TRBJ2-1	TRBD1	TGTGCCAGCACAGGGGGCCGATGGGGAAATGAGCAGTTCTTC	CASTGGRWGNEQFF
TRBV6-5	NA	TRBJ2-1	TRBD1	TGTGCCAGCAGTTACTCGAGGGGGCTCTCCTACAATGAGCAGTTCTTC	CASSYSRGLSYNEQFF
TRBV9	once	TRBJ1-4	NA	TGTGCCAGCAGCGTAGCAGGGTGGAGTGAAAAACTGTTTTTT	CASSVAGWSEKLFF
TRBV30	once	TRBJ1-6	TRBD1	TGTGCCTGGAGAGGACAGGAGGCTCTAAATTCACCCCTCCACTTT	CAWRGQEALNSPLHF
TRBV28	NA	TRBJ1-5	NA	TGTGCCAGCAGGACAACCAGGGTGAGGAGCAATCAGCCCCAGCATTTT	CASRTTRVRSNQPQHF
TRBV13	NA	TRBJ2-7	NA	TGTGCCAGCAGCTCGGGACAAGTTCGCGAGCAGTACTTC	CASSSGQVREQYF
TRBV4-3	NA	TRBJ1-5	NA	TGCGCCAGCAGCCAGCATCAGGGGTTCAATCAGCCCCAGCATTTT	CASSQHQGFNQPQHF
TRBV24-1	NA	TRBJ2-1	NA	TGTGCCACCAGTGATGTGGCGGGGGCCCGCGACAATGAGCAGTTCTTC	CATSDVAGARDNEQFF
TRBV20-1	NA	TRBJ1-4	NA	TGCAGTGCTAGTGAGGGGGGCAGAGGTGAAAAACTGTTTTTT	CSASEGGRGEKLFF
TRBV11-2	NA	TRBJ1-1	TRBD1	TGTGCCAGCAGCCCTCGGACAGGGGGCACTGAAGCTTTCTTT	CASSPRTGGTEAFF
TRBV4-1	once	TRBJ1-1	NA	TGCGCCAGCAGCCAAGCAGAAACGGGGGGGACTGAAGCTTTCTTT	CASSQAETGGTEAFF
TRBV11-2	NA	TRBJ2-1	TRBD2	TGTGCCAGCAGCTTGGGACTAGCGGGTTACAATGAGCAGTTCTTC	CASSLGLAGYNEQFF
TRBV24-1	once	TRBJ2-3	NA	TGTGCCACCAGTGATTTGGGGACTAGCACAGATACGCAGTATTTT	CATSDLGTSTDTQYF
TRBV6-5	NA	TRBJ2-7	NA	TGTGCCAGCAGTTATCCGGGCAGGGTCGACGAGCAGTACTTC	CASSYPGRVDEQYF
TRBV9	NA	TRBJ2-1	NA	TGTGCCAGCAGCGTAGGCGGGGGCCCCTACAATGAGCAGTTCTTC	CASSVGGGPYNEQFF
TRBV7-2	NA	TRBJ1-4	NA	TGTGCCAGCAGCTTAGCGGGAGAGGTGGTAGAAAAACTGTTTTTT	CASSLAGEVVEKLFF
TRBV3-1/TRBV3-2	once	TRBJ2-2	TRBD1	TGTGCCAGCAGCCTCGCGACAGGGTCGACCGGGGAGCTGTTTTTT	CASSLATGSTGELFF
TRBV12-5	NA	TRBJ1-1	NA	TGTGCTAGTGGGCGAATCGGGGGTTGGCCGAACACTGAAGCTTTCTTT	CASGRIGGWPNTEAFF